These T cell receptor beta chains were read from a single sample in a study of cytomegalovirus exposure and HLA in healthy donors. The assay was immunoSEQ multiplex PCR, and TCRdb's table has in-frame clones only and misses some. The sample shows about 73,000 clones, 85% to 90% of them seen only once. The sample was PBMCs. The origin of the receptors is a woman aged 18-29 years in good health and CMV-seropositive. Both conserved end residues are part of each CDR3. The D gene is left open where the match is weak. The listing skips clone size in some rows; elsewhere it reads once, few, many or a size class.

v_call,j_call,clone_size,d_call,cdr3_nt,cdr3_aa
TRBV6-1,TRBJ2-7,NA,NA,TGTGCCAGCACCCCCGAAGGGGGGGTTTACGAGCAGTACTTC,CASTPEGGVYEQYF
TRBV19,TRBJ1-1,NA,NA,TGTGCCAGTAGTATAACGGGACAAACGAACACTGAAGCTTTCTTT,CASSITGQTNTEAFF
TRBV6-4,TRBJ2-1,few,TRBD2,TGTGCCAGCAGCGGGACTAGCGGGAGCAATGAGCAGTTCTTC,CASSGTSGSNEQFF
TRBV6-5,TRBJ2-1,NA,NA,TGTGCCAGCAGACGGGGGTCGAGCTCCTACAATGAGCAGTTCTTC,CASRRGSSSYNEQFF
TRBV19,TRBJ2-1,NA,NA,TGTGCCAGTAGTATAGATTACTCCTACAATGAGCAGTTCTTC,CASSIDYSYNEQFF
TRBV18,TRBJ1-1,NA,NA,TGTGCCAGCTCACCCAGGGGTTTGATTGCTGAAGCTTTCTTT,CASSPRGLIAEAFF
TRBV6-1,TRBJ2-3,NA,NA,TGTGCCAGCAGTGCTAGTAAGATCACAGATACGCAGTATTTT,CASSASKITDTQYF
TRBV7-9,TRBJ2-1,NA,TRBD2,TGTGCCAGCAGCTTAAGCGGGAACTCCTACAATGAGCAGTTCTTC,CASSLSGNSYNEQFF
TRBV28,TRBJ2-7,NA,NA,TGTGCGAGCGCGGATTACGAGCAGTACTTC,CASADYEQYF
TRBV6-4,TRBJ2-6,NA,TRBD2,TGTGCCAGCAGTGACTCGGGGGAGGGCGGCGTCCTGACTTTC,CASSDSGEGGVLTF
TRBV29-1,TRBJ2-1,NA,TRBD2,TGCAGCGCGTCACTAGCGGGGGACTACAATGAGCAGTTCTTC,CSASLAGDYNEQFF
TRBV19,TRBJ1-1,once,NA,TGTGCCAGTAGTATAGAACCACAGAGGAACACTGAAGCTTTCTTT,CASSIEPQRNTEAFF
TRBV19,TRBJ2-1,NA,NA,TGTGCCACTAGACCAGGGGCCACCCCCGACAATGAGCAGTTCTTC,CATRPGATPDNEQFF
TRBV11-2,TRBJ1-1,NA,TRBD1,TGTGCCAGCAGCTTAGAGACAGGGTTAGCCTTCTTT,CASSLETGLAFF
TRBV2,TRBJ2-1,once,TRBD1,TGTGCCAGCCGGGACAGAACCTACAATGAGCAGTTCTTC,CASRDRTYNEQFF
TRBV5-4,TRBJ1-2,once,NA,TGTGCCAGCACCCAAAGTCAGGCCACCTTCTATGGCTACACCTTC,CASTQSQATFYGYTF
TRBV18,TRBJ2-2,NA,TRBD1,TGTGCCAGCTCATTGGGACAGGGCGGCACCGGGGAGCTGTTTTTT,CASSLGQGGTGELFF
TRBV5-8,TRBJ2-7,NA,TRBD1,TGTGCCAGCAGCTTGCCCGGGACAGGGGTTGCGGACGAGCAGTACTTC,CASSLPGTGVADEQYF
TRBV4-2,TRBJ2-7,NA,NA,TGTGCCAGCAGCATAGCCCGCTCGGGGGCCTACGAGCAGTACTTC,CASSIARSGAYEQYF
TRBV6-1,TRBJ2-1,NA,NA,TGTGCCAGCAGTGAAGCAACGGCAGGGCCAGTGGATGAGCAGTTCTTC,CASSEATAGPVDEQFF
TRBV4-1,TRBJ2-7,NA,TRBD1,TGCGCCAGCAGCCCTCACCCGGACAGGGGGTCCTACGAGCAGTACTTC,CASSPHPDRGSYEQYF
TRBV5-4,TRBJ2-1,once,TRBD2,TGTGCCAGCAGCTTTGTACCCAGCGGGAGTTTTTTTGAGCAGTTCTTC,CASSFVPSGSFFEQFF
TRBV2,TRBJ2-7,NA,TRBD2,TGTGCCAGCGAACTAGCGGAGTTCCCCTACGAGCAGTACTTC,CASELAEFPYEQYF
TRBV4-2,TRBJ1-5,once,NA,TGTGCCAGCAGCCAAGGATCGACAGGCTCTTATAGCAATCAGCCCCAGCATTTT,CASSQGSTGSYSNQPQHF
TRBV19,TRBJ2-7,NA,TRBD2,TGTGCCAGTAGTCTGTCTAGCGGGTCGGCCGGCTACGAGCAGTACTTC,CASSLSSGSAGYEQYF
TRBV18,TRBJ2-7,NA,NA,TGTGCCAGCTCAACGATTCCAAGAGCAAATTACGAGCAGTACTTC,CASSTIPRANYEQYF
TRBV15,TRBJ2-2,NA,TRBD2,TGTGCCACCAGCCGAACTAGCGGGGCCAACACCGGGGAGCTGTTTTTT,CATSRTSGANTGELFF
TRBV6-1,TRBJ2-7,NA,TRBD1,TGTGCCAGCCGGGGACAGTCATCCTACGAGCAGTACTTC,CASRGQSSYEQYF
TRBV7-8,TRBJ2-2,NA,NA,TGTGCCAGCAGCTCTAACAGGGGGGGCACCGGGGAGCTGTTTTTT,CASSSNRGGTGELFF
TRBV6-6,TRBJ1-3,NA,TRBD1,TGTGCCAGCAGTTACTCGGGACAGTCAGGAAACACCATATATTTT,CASSYSGQSGNTIYF
TRBV28,TRBJ2-3,NA,NA,TGTGCCAGCAGTACCCGCGAGGAAACTAGCACAGATACGCAGTATTTT,CASSTREETSTDTQYF
TRBV6-5,TRBJ2-7,NA,TRBD1,TGTGCCAGCACGACAGGGTTTTATGGCGAGCAGTACTTC,CASTTGFYGEQYF
TRBV5-1,TRBJ1-6,NA,TRBD1,TGCGCCAGCAGCTTGGGTGTTGGGGGACAGGTGACTTCACCCCTCCACTTT,CASSLGVGGQVTSPLHF
TRBV29-1,TRBJ2-1,NA,NA,TGCAGCGTCGGGGGAAGCTCCTACAATGAGCAGTTCTTC,CSVGGSSYNEQFF
TRBV7-9,TRBJ1-5,once,NA,TGTGCCAGCTGCCCCAGTGGCAGGGGAGTTGCGCCCCAGCATTTT,CASCPSGRGVAPQHF
TRBV5-5,TRBJ2-7,NA,NA,TGTGCCAGCAGCACTCACCATGGACAAGTCTACGAGCAGTACTTC,CASSTHHGQVYEQYF
TRBV4-2,TRBJ2-3,NA,NA,TGTGCCAGCAGCCAAGGGGGCGGAGATACGCAGTATTTT,CASSQGGGDTQYF